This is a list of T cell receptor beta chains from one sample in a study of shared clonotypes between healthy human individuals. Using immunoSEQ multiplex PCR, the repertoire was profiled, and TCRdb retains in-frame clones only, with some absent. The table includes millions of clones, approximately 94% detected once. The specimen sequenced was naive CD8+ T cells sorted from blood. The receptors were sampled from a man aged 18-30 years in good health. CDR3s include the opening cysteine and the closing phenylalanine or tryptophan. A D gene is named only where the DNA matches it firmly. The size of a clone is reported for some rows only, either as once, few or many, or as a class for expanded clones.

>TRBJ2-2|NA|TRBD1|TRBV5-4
CASSPRGSPPGELFF
TGTGCCAGCAGCCCCAGGGGGAGTCCCCCCGGGGAGCTGTTTTTT
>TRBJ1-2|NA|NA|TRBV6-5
CASRPWGANDGYTF
TGTGCCAGCAGGCCCTGGGGGGCTAACGACGGCTACACCTTC
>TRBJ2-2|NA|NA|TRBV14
CASSLLETGELFF
TGTGCCAGCAGCCTGCTAGAGACCGGGGAGCTGTTTTTT
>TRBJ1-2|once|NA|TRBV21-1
CASSKDGRDYGYTF
TGTGCCAGCAGCAAAGACGGGCGCGACTATGGCTACACCTTC
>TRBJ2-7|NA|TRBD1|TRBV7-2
CASSPRTGVVYEQYF
TGTGCCAGCAGCCCAAGGACAGGGGTGGTCTACGAGCAGTACTTC
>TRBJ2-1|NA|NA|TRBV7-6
CASSLGLFDEQFF
TGTGCCAGCAGCTTAGGTTTATTCGATGAGCAGTTCTTC
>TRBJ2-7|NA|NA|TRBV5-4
CASSLEWNIYEQYF
TGTGCCAGCAGCTTGGAATGGAACATCTACGAGCAGTACTTC
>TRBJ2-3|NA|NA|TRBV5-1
CASSLGGGTDTQYF
TGCGCCAGCAGCTTGGGTGGCGGCACAGATACGCAGTATTTT
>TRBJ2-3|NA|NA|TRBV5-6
CASSLAGSGIRTDTQYF
TGTGCCAGCAGCTTGGCGGGTTCGGGGATCCGCACAGATACGCAGTATTTT
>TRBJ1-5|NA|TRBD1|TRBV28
CASSLRQGAHNQPQHF
TGTGCCAGCAGTTTGCGACAGGGGGCGCATAATCAGCCCCAGCATTTT
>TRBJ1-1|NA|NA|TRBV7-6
CASSPLREEAFF
TGTGCCAGCAGCCCCCTAAGAGAGGAAGCTTTCTTT
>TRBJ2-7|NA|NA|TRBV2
CAPFPYPRRGGDEQYF
TGTGCCCCCTTCCCCTACCCCCGGCGAGGGGGTGACGAGCAGTACTTC
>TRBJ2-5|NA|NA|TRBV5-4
CASSLDRYQETQYF
TGTGCCAGCAGTCTGGACCGCTACCAAGAGACCCAGTACTTC
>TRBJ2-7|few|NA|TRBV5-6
CASSSLFGGEQYF
TGTGCCAGCAGCTCCCTCTTTGGGGGCGAGCAGTACTTC
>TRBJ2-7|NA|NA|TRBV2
CASSAGYNEQYF
TGTGCCAGCAGTGCGGGGTACAACGAGCAGTACTTC
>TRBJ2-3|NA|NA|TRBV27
CASAWGTDTQYF
TGTGCCAGCGCCTGGGGCACAGATACGCAGTATTTT
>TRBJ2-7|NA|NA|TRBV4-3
CASSQDYPQGGYEQYF
TGCGCCAGCAGCCAAGATTATCCGCAGGGGGGGTACGAGCAGTACTTC
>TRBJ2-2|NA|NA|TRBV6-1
CASSPPAGELFF
TGTGCCAGCAGTCCTCCGGCCGGGGAGCTGTTTTTT